The 8 T cell receptor beta chains in this list originate from one sample, sequenced in a study of low-dose radiotherapy and immunotherapy resistance in tumors. With TRAV- and TRBV-specific primers, first-strand cDNA was made, covering the alpha and beta chains. The authors amplified TCRs for 20 PCR cycles with a constant-region primer and a V-primer adapter. TCRdb re-called the reads through MiXCR, storing one row per CDR3 protein. The table shows around 7,300 distinct CDR3 sequences, with around 84% occurring only once. The source of these receptors is a human donor with advanced metastatic prostate, ovarian, gallbladder or colorectal cancer (not recorded which). This table probably holds off-target reads from a library built for another chain.

The genes are TRBV5-1 and TRBJ1-1; 10 bases fit TRBD1. CDR3 length: 17 residues. Trimming took 4 bases from V and 0 from J; bases not matched to a gene: 9. Germline lookup yields CDR1 SGHRS and CDR2 YFSETQ. CDR3 DNA sequence: TGCGCCAGCAGCGCGTCGGGACAGGGGTTCCTGAACACTGAAGCTTTCTTT. Its protein product is CASSASGQGFLNTEAFF.

This rearrangement joins TRBV2 to TRBJ2-4; perhaps D is TRBD1 or TRBD2 (6 bases each). The ends were cut back, 5 bases at V and 0 bases at J, with 14 bases in the middle. The CDR3 is 16 residues long. In germline, CDR1 is SNHLY, CDR2 FYNNEI. The CDR3 sequence: CASSQAGHLAKNIQYF. CDR3 coding DNA: TGTGCCAGCAGTCAGGCGGGACACTTAGCCAAAAACATTCAGTACTTC.

This rearrangement joins TRBV11-2 to TRBJ2-7; no firm D call. The CDR3 is made up of 15 amino acids. V lost 0 bases and J lost 2, with 11 bases in between. CDR1 and CDR2 (germline): SGHAT, FQNNGV. This chain's CDR3 is CASSLEVPLAYEQYF. The CDR3 DNA sequence: TGTGCCAGCAGCTTAGAGGTCCCCTTGGCCTACGAGCAGTACTTC.

This clonotype was observed a handful of times. J is TRBJ1-1 and V is TRBV7-3; TRBD1 matches 10 bases. The CDR3 spans 16 residues. CDR1 and CDR2 (germline): SGHTA, FQGTGA. With 5 bases clipped from V and 0 bases from J, the junction kept 6 bases outside the gene matches. The CDR3: CASSPGTGELNTEAFF. The CDR3 nucleotides are TGTGCCAGCAGCCCAGGGACAGGGGAGCTGAACACTGAAGCTTTCTTT.

V gene TRBV6-8 combines with J gene TRBJ1-2; D might be TRBD1 (6 bases). Germline V gene sequence: CDR1 MNHGY, CDR2 SAAAGT. The CDR3 is made up of 12 amino acids. V was trimmed by 7 bases and J by 7 bases, leaving 13 bases between them. This CDR3 reads CASNGGGVGYTF. Here the CDR3 DNA reads TGTGCCAGCAACGGGGGGGGCGTTGGCTACACCTTC.

The chain joins TRBV18 to TRBJ1-6; 7 bases are shared with TRBD1. V was pared by 5 bases and J by 8 bases, with 9 bases of the junction left unmatched. This CDR3 region has 15 residues. Germline V gene lookup returns CDR1 KGHSH and CDR2 LQKENI. CDR3 bases: TGTGCCAGCTCAACGGCAGGGGGTCAGGATTCACCCCTCCACTTT. Translated: CASSTAGGQDSPLHF.

The J gene is TRBJ1-3, the V gene TRBV19; no clear D gene. CDR1 is LNHDA and CDR2 is SQIVND in the germline V gene (reference sequence). Trimming cost V 5 bases and J 3 bases, with 8 bases left between them. The CDR3 is 13 residues long. The CDR3 is CASSPLVGNTIYF. The CDR3 DNA sequence: TGTGCCAGTAGTCCATTGGTTGGAAACACCATATATTTT.

This chain uses TRBV29-1 with TRBJ2-7, with a possible D match to TRBD2 (7 bases). The CDR3 totals 13 residues. Trimming took 1 base from V and 5 from J, leaving 12 bases between them. Per the germline V gene, CDR1 is SQVTM and CDR2 is ANQGSEA. Written as DNA, the CDR3 is TGCAGCGTTGAAGGGGGGGGCGGCAACGAGCAGTACTTC. Its translation is CSVEGGGGNEQYF.